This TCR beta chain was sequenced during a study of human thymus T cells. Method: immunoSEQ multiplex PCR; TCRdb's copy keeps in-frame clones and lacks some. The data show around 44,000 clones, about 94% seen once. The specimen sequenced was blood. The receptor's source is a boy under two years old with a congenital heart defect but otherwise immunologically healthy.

CDR3 nucleotide sequence: TGTGCCAGCAGCTTAATATGGGGACTAGTCTCGGATGAGCAGTTCTTC. Its protein product is CASSLIWGLVSDEQFF. The rearrangement links TRBV7-2 to TRBJ2-1, with 8 nucleotides matching TRBD2. J was trimmed by 8 bases and V by 2 bases; bases with no gene match: 11. CDR1 and CDR2 from the germline V gene are SGHTA and FQGNSA. The CDR3 length is 16 residues.